This TCR beta chain emerged from a study of blood T cell repertoires in COVID-19 (dated by TCRdb to 2018 to 2021). In terms of the full investigation: Collaborator samples came from the United States, Italy and Spain and covered acute and convalescent phases of COVID-19. A de-identified subject ID, COVID-19 status, age in years and sex were almost always included in the sample metadata. The dataset comprised deeply sampled blood TCRbeta repertoires from subjects exposed to, actively infected with, or recovered from COVID-19. Where available, HLA class I and class II types were obtained from metadata supplied by the sample provider rather than from assay-based typing. The prospective study material was composed of cDNA or gDNA derived from T cells, B-cell-depleted T cells, or PBMCs. Samples were obtained from the ongoing ImmuneRACE study (first 160 participants) and from some 1,200 subjects provided by 6 global collaborators. The repertoires were released in a freely available public database meant as a resource for research on the immune response to SARS-CoV-2. Beyond this particular receptor, the publication reports: The quantity of clinical and demographic metadata differed by source and by participant and was supplied without curation.

Remarks on this clone: What antigen it recognizes has not been identified. The sample holds no much larger clone one base away, and base qualities are not on file.

The V end gives up 1 base and the J end 7 bases, leaving 6 bases in the junction not matched to a gene. Looking up the germline V gene yields CDR1 LGHNA and CDR2 YNFKEQ. The CDR3, from cysteine to phenylalanine, totals 15 residues. The kept DNA is CDR3 alone, 45 bases in frame from the first base. TCRbeta CDR3 regions were amplified from genomic DNA by means of the immunoSEQ Assay, a bias-controlled multiplex PCR. In the paper's pipeline: The number of nucleated cells in each sample was estimated by amplification of reference gene primers within the assay. To quantify the absolute abundance of each unique TCRbeta CDR3 rearrangement, sequence reads were collapsed and filtered. For each sample, productive Simpson clonality was calculated as the square root of Simpson's diversity index over productive rearrangements. The table was pulled from immuneACCESS by TCRdb, which kept in-frame rearrangements only. Such tables lose some clones; where checked, under half of the loss comes from unresolved V genes, and the rest has no known cause. The DNA gave D and trimming, while V, J and clone size come from that table. This sample is represented by 210,000 or so clones; 80% to 90% of them were singletons. In total, the top ten clones hold 20% of the sample.

The collaborating institutions used their own protocols to collect whole blood in K2EDTA tubes. For TCRbeta analysis, collaborators shipped samples as frozen whole blood, isolated PBMCs, or DNA extracted from either of those sample types. Recombination connected TRBV4-2 to TRBJ2-1, with 8 bases in between that match TRBD2. What was sequenced was peripheral blood. The receptor was isolated from a human donor in a cohort sampled during active COVID-19. This receptor carries the CDR3 CASSQGRASGNEQFF. The sequence in DNA is TGTGCCAGCAGCCAAGGAAGGGCTAGCGGGAATGAGCAGTTCTTC.